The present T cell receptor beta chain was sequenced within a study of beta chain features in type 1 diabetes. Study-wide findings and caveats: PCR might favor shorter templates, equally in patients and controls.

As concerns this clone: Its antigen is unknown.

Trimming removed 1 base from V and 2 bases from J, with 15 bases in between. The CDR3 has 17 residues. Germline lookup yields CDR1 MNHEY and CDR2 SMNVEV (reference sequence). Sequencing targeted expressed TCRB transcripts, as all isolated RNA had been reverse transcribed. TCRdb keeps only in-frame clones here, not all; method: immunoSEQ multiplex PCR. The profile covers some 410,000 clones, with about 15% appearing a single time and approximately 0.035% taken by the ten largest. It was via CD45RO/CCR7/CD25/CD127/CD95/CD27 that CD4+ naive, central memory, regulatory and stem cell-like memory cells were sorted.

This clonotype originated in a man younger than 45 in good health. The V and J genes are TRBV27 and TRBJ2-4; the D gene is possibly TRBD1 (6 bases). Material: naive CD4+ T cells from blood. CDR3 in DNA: TGTGCCAGCAGTTTATTGAAACAGGGCGGATCCAAAAACATTCAGTACTTC. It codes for CASSLLKQGGSKNIQYF.